Below, 2 T cell receptor beta chains from the same sample are listed, as sequenced in a study of blood T cell repertoires in COVID-19. Profiling relied on immunoSEQ multiplex PCR, and the TCRdb table lists in-frame clones only, not all of them. Among roughly 350,000 clones, around 87% were seen once, and the ten largest hold 10%. The specimen sequenced was peripheral blood. These TCRs come from a woman aged 25 to 39 with COVID-19, enrolled during active disease.

This clone was recorded a few times. This chain uses TRBV9 with TRBJ1-5; no firm D call. The CDR3 runs 14 residues. The V gene lost 2 bases and the J gene lost 2 bases, with 8 bases spanning the gap. CDR1 is SGDLS and CDR2 is YYNGEE in the germline V gene. CDR3 DNA: TGTGCCAGCAGCGTTCGGGGAGGCAATCAGCCCCAGCATTTT. Translating it yields CASSVRGGNQPQHF. Full variable domain (remainder filled in from reference TRBV9 and TRBJ1-5): DSGVTQTPKHLITATGQRVTLRCSPRSGDLSVYWYQQSLDQGLQFLIQYYNGEERAKGNILERFSAQQFPDLHSELNLSSLELGDSALYFCASSVRGGNQPQHFGDGTRLSIL.

The V gene is TRBV6-5, the J gene TRBJ2-5; 10 nucleotides align to TRBD2. CDR1 MNHEY and CDR2 SVGAGI come from the germline V gene. The V gene end was trimmed by 7 bases and the J gene end by 6 bases; junction bases not matched to a gene: 11. CDR3 length: 15 amino acids. CDR3 nucleotides: TGTGCCAGCAAACCCGGGACTAGCGAGGGGCAGACCCAGTACTTC. Protein product: CASKPGTSEGQTQYF.